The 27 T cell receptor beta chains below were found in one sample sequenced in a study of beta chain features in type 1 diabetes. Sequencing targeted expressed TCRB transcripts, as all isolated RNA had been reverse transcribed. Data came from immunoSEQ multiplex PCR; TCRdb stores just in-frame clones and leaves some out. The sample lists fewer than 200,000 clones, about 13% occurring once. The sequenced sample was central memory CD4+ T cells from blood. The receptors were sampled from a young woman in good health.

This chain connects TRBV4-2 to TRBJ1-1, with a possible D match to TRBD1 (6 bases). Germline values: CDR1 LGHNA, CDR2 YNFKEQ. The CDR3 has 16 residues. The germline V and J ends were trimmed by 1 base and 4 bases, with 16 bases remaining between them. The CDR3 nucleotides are TGTGCCAGCAGCCAAGTTCAGGGGACGAGGGGCACTGAAGCTTTCTTT. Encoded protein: CASSQVQGTRGTEAFF.

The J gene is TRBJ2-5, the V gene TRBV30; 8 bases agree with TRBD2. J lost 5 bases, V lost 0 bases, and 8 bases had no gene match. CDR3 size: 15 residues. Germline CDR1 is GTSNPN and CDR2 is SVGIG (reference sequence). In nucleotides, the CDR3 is TGTGCCTGGAGTGTCCGTAGCGGGGCGGGGGAGACCCAGTACTTC. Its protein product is CAWSVRSGAGETQYF.

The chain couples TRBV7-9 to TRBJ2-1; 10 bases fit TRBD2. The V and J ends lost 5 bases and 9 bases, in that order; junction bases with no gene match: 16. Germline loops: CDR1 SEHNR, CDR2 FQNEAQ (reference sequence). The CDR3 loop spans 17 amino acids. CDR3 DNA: TGTGCCAGCAGCCCACCCGGGCTAGCGGGAGAGGTGACTGAGCAGTTCTTC. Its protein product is CASSPPGLAGEVTEQFF.

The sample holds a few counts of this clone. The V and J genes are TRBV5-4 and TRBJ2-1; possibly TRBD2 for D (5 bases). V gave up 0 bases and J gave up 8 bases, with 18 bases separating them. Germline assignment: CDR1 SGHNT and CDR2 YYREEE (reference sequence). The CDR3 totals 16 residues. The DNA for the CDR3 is TGTGCCAGCAGCTTGGGAGGGAATCTGCCATCGGATGAGCAGTTCTTC. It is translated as CASSLGGNLPSDEQFF.

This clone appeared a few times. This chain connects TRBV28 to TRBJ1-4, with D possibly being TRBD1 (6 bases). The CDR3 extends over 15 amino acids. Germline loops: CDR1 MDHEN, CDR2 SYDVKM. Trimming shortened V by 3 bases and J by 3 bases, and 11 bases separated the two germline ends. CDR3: CASSFRGAANEKLFF. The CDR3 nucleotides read TGTGCCAGCAGTTTCCGGGGGGCGGCTAATGAAAAACTGTTTTTT.

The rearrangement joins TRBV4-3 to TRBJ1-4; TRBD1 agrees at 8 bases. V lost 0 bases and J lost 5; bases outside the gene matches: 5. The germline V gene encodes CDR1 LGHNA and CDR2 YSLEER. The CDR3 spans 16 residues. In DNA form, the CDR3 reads TGCGCCAGCAGCCAAGAAGGGGACAGGAGGAATGAAAAACTGTTTTTT. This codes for CASSQEGDRRNEKLFF.

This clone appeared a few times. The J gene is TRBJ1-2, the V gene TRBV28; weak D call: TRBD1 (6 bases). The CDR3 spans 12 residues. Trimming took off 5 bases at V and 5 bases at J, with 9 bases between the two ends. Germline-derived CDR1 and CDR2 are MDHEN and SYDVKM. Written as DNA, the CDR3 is TGTGCCAGCAGTCAGCAGGGGTATGGCTACACCTTC. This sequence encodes CASSQQGYGYTF.

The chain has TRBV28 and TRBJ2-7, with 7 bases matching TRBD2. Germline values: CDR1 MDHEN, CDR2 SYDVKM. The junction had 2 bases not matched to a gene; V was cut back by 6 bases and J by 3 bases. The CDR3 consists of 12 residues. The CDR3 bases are TGTGCCAGCAGCCGCGGGAGCTACGAGCAGTACTTC. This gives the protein CASSRGSYEQYF.

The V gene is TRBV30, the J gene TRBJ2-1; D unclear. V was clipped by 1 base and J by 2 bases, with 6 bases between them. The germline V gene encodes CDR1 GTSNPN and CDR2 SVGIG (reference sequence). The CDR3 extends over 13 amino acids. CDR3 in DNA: TGTGCCTGGAGTGCCCAGACCTACAATGAGCAGTTCTTC. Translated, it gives CAWSAQTYNEQFF. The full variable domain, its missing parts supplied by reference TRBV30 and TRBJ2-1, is SQTIHQWPATLVQPVGSPLSLECTVEGTSNPNLYWYRQAAGRGLQLLFYSVGIGQISSEVPQNLSASRPQDRQFILSSKKLLLSDSGFYLCAWSAQTYNEQFFGPGTRLTVL.

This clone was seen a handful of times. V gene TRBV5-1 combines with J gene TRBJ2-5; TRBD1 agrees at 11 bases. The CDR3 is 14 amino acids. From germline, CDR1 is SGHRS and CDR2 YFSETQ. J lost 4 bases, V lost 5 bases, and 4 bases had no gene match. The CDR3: CASRPGTGGETQYF. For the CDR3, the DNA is TGCGCCAGCAGGCCTGGGACAGGGGGAGAGACCCAGTACTTC. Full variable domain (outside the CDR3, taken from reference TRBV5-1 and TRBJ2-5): KAGVTQTPRYLIKTRGQQVTLSCSPISGHRSVSWYQQTPGQGLQFLFEYFSETQRNKGNFPGRFSGRQFSNSRSEMNVSTLELGDSALYLCASRPGTGGETQYFGPGTRLLVL.

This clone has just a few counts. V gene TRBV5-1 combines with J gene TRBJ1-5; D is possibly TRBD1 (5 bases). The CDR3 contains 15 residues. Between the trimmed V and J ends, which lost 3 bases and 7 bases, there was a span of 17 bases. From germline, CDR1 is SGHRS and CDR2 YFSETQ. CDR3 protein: CASSSQGDRGQPQHF. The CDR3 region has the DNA TGCGCCAGCAGCTCCCAGGGCGATCGTGGCCAGCCCCAGCATTTT.

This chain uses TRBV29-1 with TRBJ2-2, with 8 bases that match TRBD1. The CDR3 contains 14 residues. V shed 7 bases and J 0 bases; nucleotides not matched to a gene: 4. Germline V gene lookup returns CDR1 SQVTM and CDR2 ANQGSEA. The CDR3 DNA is TGCAGCGCCTGGACAGGGTCGAACACCGGGGAGCTGTTTTTT. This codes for CSAWTGSNTGELFF.

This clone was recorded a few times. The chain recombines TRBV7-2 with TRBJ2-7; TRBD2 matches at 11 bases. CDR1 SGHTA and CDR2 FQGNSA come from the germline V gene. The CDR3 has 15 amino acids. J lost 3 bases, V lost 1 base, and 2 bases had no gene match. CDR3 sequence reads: CASSLGGTSGYEQYF. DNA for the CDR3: TGTGCCAGCAGCTTAGGGGGGACTAGCGGCTACGAGCAGTACTTC.

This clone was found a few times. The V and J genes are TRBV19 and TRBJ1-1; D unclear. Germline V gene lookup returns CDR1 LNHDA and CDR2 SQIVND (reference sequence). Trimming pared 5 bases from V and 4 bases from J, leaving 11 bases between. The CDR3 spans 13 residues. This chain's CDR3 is CASSHRRFTEAFF. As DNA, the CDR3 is TGTGCCAGTAGTCATCGGAGATTCACTGAAGCTTTCTTT.

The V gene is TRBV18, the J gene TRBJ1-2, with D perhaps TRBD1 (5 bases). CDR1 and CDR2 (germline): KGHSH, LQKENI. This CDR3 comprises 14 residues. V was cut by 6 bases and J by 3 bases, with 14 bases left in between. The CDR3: CASSPSVGDYGYTF. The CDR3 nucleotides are TGTGCCAGCTCTCCCTCGGTAGGGGACTATGGCTACACCTTC.

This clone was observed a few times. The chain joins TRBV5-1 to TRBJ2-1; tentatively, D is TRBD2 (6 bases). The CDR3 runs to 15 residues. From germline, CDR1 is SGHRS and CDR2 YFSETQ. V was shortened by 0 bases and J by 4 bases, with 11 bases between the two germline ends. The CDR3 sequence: CASSLVRDMYNEQFF. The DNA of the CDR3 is TGCGCCAGCAGCTTGGTGCGGGATATGTACAATGAGCAGTTCTTC.

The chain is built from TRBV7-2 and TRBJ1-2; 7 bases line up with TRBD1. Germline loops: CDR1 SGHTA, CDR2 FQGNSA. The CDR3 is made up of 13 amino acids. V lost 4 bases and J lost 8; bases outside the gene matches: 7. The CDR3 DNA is TGTGCCAGCAGCTCACGACAGGGCAAGGGCTACACCTTC. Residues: CASSSRQGKGYTF.

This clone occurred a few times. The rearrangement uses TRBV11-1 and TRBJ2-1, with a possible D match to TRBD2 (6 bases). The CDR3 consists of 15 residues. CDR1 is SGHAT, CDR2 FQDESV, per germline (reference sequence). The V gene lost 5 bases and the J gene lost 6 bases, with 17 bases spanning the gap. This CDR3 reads CASSGSSVTGNEQFF. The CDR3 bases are TGTGCCAGCAGCGGCTCTAGCGTGACGGGCAATGAGCAGTTCTTC. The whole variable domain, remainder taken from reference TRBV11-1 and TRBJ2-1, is EAEVAQSPRYKITEKSQAVAFWCDPISGHATLYWYRQILGQGPELLVQFQDESVVDDSQLPKDRFSAERLKGVDSTLKIQPAELGDSAMYLCASSGSSVTGNEQFFGPGTRLTVL.

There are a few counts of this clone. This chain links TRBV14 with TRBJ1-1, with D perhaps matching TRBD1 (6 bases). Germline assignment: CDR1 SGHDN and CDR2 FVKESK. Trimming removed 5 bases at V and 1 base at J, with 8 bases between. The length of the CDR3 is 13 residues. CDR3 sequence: CASSGQPNTEAFF. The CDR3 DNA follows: TGTGCCAGCAGCGGACAGCCGAACACTGAAGCTTTCTTT.

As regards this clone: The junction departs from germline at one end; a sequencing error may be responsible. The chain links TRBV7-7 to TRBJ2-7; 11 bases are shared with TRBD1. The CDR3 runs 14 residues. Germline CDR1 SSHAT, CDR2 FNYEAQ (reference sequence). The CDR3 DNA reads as TGTGCTAGCAGCCCCGGGACAGGGGGAGGCGAGCAGTACTTC. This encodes CASSPGTGGGEQYF.

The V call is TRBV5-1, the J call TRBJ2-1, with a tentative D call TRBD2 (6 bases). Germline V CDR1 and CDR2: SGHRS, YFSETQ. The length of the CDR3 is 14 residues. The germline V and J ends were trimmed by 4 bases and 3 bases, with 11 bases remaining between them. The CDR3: CASSPGDNYNEQFF. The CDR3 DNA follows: TGCGCCAGCAGCCCGGGAGACAACTACAATGAGCAGTTCTTC.

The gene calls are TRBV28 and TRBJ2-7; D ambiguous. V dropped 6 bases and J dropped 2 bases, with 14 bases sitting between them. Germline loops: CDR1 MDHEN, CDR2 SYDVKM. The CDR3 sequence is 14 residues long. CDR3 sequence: CASRPSSLAYEQYF. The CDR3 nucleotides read TGTGCCAGCAGGCCATCGAGTTTGGCCTACGAGCAGTACTTC.

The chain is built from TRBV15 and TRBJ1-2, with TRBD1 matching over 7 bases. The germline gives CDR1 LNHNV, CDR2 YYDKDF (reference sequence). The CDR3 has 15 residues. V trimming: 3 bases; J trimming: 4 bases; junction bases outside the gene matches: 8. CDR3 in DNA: TGTGCCACCAGCAGTGACAGGGTTTCTCTCTATGGCTACACCTTC. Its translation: CATSSDRVSLYGYTF.

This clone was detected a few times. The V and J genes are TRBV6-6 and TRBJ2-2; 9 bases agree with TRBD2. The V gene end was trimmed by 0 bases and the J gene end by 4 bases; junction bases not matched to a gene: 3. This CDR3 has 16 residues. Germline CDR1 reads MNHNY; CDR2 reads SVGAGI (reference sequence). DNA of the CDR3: TGTGCCAGCAGTTACTCTCGTAGCGGGAGCACCGGGGAGCTGTTTTTT. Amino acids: CASSYSRSGSTGELFF.

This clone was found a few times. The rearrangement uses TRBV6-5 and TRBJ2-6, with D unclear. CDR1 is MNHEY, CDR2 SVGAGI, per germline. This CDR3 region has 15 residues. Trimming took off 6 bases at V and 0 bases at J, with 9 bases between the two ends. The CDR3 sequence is CASSPEDSGANVLTF. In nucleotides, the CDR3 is TGTGCCAGCAGCCCCGAGGACTCTGGGGCCAACGTCCTGACTTTC.

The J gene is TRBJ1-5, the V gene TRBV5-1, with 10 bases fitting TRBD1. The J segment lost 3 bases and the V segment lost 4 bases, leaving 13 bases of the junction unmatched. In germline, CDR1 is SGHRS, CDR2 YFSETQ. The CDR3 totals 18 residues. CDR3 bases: TGCGCCAGCAGCATAGACAACTCCGGGACAGGGGTCAATCAGCCCCAGCATTTT. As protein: CASSIDNSGTGVNQPQHF. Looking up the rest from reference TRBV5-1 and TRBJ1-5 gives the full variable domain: KAGVTQTPRYLIKTRGQQVTLSCSPISGHRSVSWYQQTPGQGLQFLFEYFSETQRNKGNFPGRFSGRQFSNSRSEMNVSTLELGDSALYLCASSIDNSGTGVNQPQHFGDGTRLSIL.

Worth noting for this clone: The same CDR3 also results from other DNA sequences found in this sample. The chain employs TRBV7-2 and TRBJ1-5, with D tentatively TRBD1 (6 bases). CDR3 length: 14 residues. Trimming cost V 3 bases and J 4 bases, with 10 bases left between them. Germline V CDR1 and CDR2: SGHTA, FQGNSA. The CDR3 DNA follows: TGTGCCAGCAGCTTTAAGGGGGGGAATCAGCCCCAGCATTTT. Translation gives CASSFKGGNQPQHF.